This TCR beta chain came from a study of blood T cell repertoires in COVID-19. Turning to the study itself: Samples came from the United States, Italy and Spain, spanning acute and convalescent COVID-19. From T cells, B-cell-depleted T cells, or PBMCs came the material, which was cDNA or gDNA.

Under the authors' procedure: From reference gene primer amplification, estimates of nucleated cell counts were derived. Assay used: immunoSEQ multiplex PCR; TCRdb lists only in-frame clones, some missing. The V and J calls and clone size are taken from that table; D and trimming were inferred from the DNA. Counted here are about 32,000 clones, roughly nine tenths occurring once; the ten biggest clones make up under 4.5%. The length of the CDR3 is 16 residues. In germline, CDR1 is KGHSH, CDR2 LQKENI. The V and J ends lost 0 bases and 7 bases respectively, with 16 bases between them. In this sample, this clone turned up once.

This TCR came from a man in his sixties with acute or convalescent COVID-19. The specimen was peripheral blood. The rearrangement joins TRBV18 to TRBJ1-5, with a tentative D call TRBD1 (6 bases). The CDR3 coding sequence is TGTGCCAGCTCACCACCGGGGGGGCGCTTACGACAGCCCCAGCATTTT. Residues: CASSPPGGRLRQPQHF.